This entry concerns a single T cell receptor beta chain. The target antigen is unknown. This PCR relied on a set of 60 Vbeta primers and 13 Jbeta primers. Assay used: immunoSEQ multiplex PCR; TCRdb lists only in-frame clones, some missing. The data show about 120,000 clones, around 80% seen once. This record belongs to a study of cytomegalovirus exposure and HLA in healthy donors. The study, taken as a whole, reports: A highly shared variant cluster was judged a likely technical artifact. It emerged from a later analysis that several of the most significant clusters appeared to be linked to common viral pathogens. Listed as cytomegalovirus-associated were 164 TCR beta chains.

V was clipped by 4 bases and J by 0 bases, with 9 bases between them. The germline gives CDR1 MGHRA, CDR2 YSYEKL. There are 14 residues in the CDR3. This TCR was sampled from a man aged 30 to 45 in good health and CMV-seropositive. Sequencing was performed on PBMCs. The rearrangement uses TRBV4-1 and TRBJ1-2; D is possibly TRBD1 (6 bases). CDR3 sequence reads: CASSLRGTNYGYTF. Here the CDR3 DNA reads TGCGCCAGCAGCCTCAGGGGCACTAACTATGGCTACACCTTC.